One and the same sample provided the 23 T cell receptor beta chains below, sequenced in a study of T cell repertoires in cytomegalovirus infection (dated by TCRdb to about 2019). The reads were generated on an Illumina HiSeq 1500. TCRdb ran its own pipeline on the public reads, namely fastp trimming at Q25 and MiXCR clone calling, and kept in-frame beta chains. Rows are unified per CDR3 protein, each entry keeping the most common DNA and genes. The sample table lists about 130,000 distinct CDR3 sequences, approximately 8.8% of them with a count of one. 10% of the sample is in the top ten clones. Sequenced material: PBMCs. Receptors were obtained from a human donor in good health (CMV status not recorded). Some clones in this sample may be carry-over from other donors' samples.

In its sample, this clonotype was seen many times. The chain combines TRBV7-2 with TRBJ2-1; TRBD2 matches at 12 bases. V dropped 1 base and J dropped 10; count of bases not matched to a gene: 8. Looked up from germline, CDR1 is SGHTA and CDR2 is FQGNSA. The CDR3 is 16 amino acids. The CDR3 spells CASSLGLAGARIEQFF. In DNA, the CDR3 is TGTGCCAGCAGCTTAGGACTAGCGGGGGCCCGAATCGAGCAGTTCTTC.

This clonotype came up many times. CDR3: CASSLGLATQETQYF. In DNA, the CDR3 is TGTGCCAGCAGCTTGGGCCTAGCTACGCAAGAGACCCAGTACTTC. This chain joins TRBV7-2 and TRBJ2-5, with D possibly TRBD2 on 5 matching bases. Deletions cut 3 bases from V and 2 bases from J, with 13 bases between. CDR1 and CDR2 from the germline V gene are SGHTA and FQGNSA. This CDR3 region has 15 residues.

This clonotype was observed at least ten times. This rearrangement joins TRBV28 to TRBJ1-2; D might be TRBD1 (6 bases). Trimming took 7 bases from V and 1 from J, leaving 13 bases between them. This CDR3 has 14 amino acids. CDR1 and CDR2 (germline): MDHEN, SYDVKM. This chain's CDR3 is CASNLEQGNYGYTF. CDR3 bases: TGTGCCAGCAATCTCGAACAGGGTAACTATGGCTACACCTTC.

This clonotype was observed at least ten times. V is TRBV2 and J is TRBJ1-5, with 10 bases fitting TRBD1. The germline V gene encodes CDR1 SNHLY and CDR2 FYNNEI. This CDR3 contains 15 residues. Trimming removed 6 bases from V and 4 bases from J; junction bases left unmatched: 6. CDR3 nucleotides: TGTGCCAGCAGCCGAGGGACAGGGGAGAATCAGCCCCAGCATTTT. This sequence encodes CASSRGTGENQPQHF.

Ten or more counts support this clonotype. This rearrangement joins TRBV28 to TRBJ2-1; 8 bases are shared with TRBD1. There are 12 residues in the CDR3. Trimming took 6 bases from V and 11 from J; bases not matched to a gene: 6. Per the germline V gene, CDR1 is MDHEN and CDR2 is SYDVKM. CDR3 sequence reads: CASRAGGGKQFF. The CDR3, as DNA: TGTGCCAGCAGGGCAGGGGGCGGTAAGCAGTTCTTC.

This clonotype came up many times. The chain carries TRBV7-2 and TRBJ1-4; TRBD1 is a possible D gene (5 bases). Germline CDR1 SGHTA, CDR2 FQGNSA. This CDR3 has 14 amino acids. V was shortened by 5 bases and J by 7 bases, with 14 bases between the two germline ends. The CDR3 here is CASSPLRVGEKLFF. The CDR3 DNA reads TGTGCCAGCAGCCCGCTCAGGGTCGGTGAAAAACTGTTTTTT.

Notes on this clonotype: A junction end diverges from the germline sequence, so it may reflect a read error. The rearrangement joins TRBV15 to TRBJ1-3, with D perhaps matching TRBD1 (6 bases). The length of the CDR3 is 16 residues. From germline, CDR1 is LNHNV and CDR2 YYDKDF (reference sequence). The CDR3 loop reads CAASRDRTVFGGTIYF. In nucleotides, the CDR3 is TGTGCCGCCAGCAGAGATCGGACAGTCTTCGGGGGCACCATATATTTT.

This clonotype was seen ten or more times. This chain joins TRBV20-1 and TRBJ2-3; 8 nucleotides line up with TRBD2. The CDR3 covers 15 residues. Germline CDR1 DFQATT, CDR2 SNEGSKA (reference sequence). The V segment lost 0 bases and the J segment 3 bases; nucleotides outside the gene matches: 5. The DNA of the CDR3 is TGCAGTGCTAGAGATTCACGGGGGGGGACAGATACGCAGTATTTT. This gives the protein CSARDSRGGTDTQYF.

This clonotype has ten or more counts. This chain uses TRBV7-2 with TRBJ1-2; tentative D call: TRBD1 (5 bases). V was pared by 1 base and J by 3 bases, with 12 bases between. Germline values: CDR1 SGHTA, CDR2 FQGNSA. The CDR3 loop spans 15 amino acids. Here the CDR3 DNA reads TGTGCCAGCAGCTTAGAATTGGTGGGACACTATGGCTACACCTTC. The encoded protein is CASSLELVGHYGYTF.

This clonotype was seen a handful of times. The CDR3 region is CAIKSPGPRFEQYF. The CDR3 bases are TGTGCCATCAAGTCTCCCGGGCCCCGATTCGAGCAGTACTTC. J is TRBJ2-7 and V is TRBV10-3; no firm D call. Germline V CDR1 and CDR2: ENHRY, SYGVKD. Trimming took 7 bases from V and 6 from J, leaving 19 bases between them. This CDR3 comprises 14 residues.

At least ten counts were recorded for this clonotype. This chain links TRBV7-3 with TRBJ2-3; D may be TRBD1 (6 bases). V was pared by 11 bases and J by 0 bases, with 18 bases between. The CDR3 is 15 residues long. Germline CDR1 SGHTA, CDR2 FQGTGA. The DNA of the CDR3 is TGTGCCTGTTCCAGGGGACCTACTAGCACAGATACGCAGTATTTT. It specifies CACSRGPTSTDTQYF.

This clonotype showed up many times. The chain links TRBV19 to TRBJ2-4; D may be TRBD1 (6 bases). Germline CDR1 reads LNHDA; CDR2 reads SQIVND (reference sequence). This CDR3 is built from 17 residues. Trimming left V 5 bases short and J 1 base short, with 18 bases between. The CDR3 loop is CASSLRIGQGAKNIQYF. The CDR3 coding sequence is TGTGCCAGTAGTCTACGGATAGGGCAGGGGGCCAAAAACATTCAGTACTTC.

There are many counts of this clonotype. J is TRBJ1-1 and V is TRBV25-1, with 7 nucleotides matching TRBD1. The V gene end was trimmed by 10 bases and the J gene end by 6 bases; junction bases not matched to a gene: 11. Germline CDR1 MGHDK, CDR2 SYGVNS. The CDR3 spans 13 residues. CDR3 sequence reads: CATESQGVPEAFF. CDR3 nucleotide sequence: TGTGCCACCGAATCCCAGGGGGTTCCTGAAGCTTTCTTT.

This clonotype appeared many times. The rearrangement joins TRBV12-3 or TRBV12-4 to TRBJ1-5; possible D gene TRBD1, 5 bases. Between the trimmed V and J ends, which lost 6 bases and 5 bases, there was a span of 11 bases. The CDR3 totals 13 residues. The CDR3 DNA sequence: TGTGCCAGCAGCTACAGGTACGATCAGCCCCAGCATTTT. Amino acid sequence: CASSYRYDQPQHF.

At least ten counts were recorded for this clonotype. The chain recombines TRBV28 with TRBJ2-4, with a tentative D call TRBD1 (6 bases). The germline V gene has CDR1 MDHEN and CDR2 SYDVKM. The CDR3 is made up of 13 amino acids. Trimming shortened V by 8 bases and J by 6 bases, and 14 bases separated the two germline ends. The CDR3 here is CASADRKTNIQYF. CDR3 bases: TGTGCCAGCGCCGACAGGAAGACAAACATTCAGTACTTC.

This clonotype was counted many times. V gene TRBV10-3 combines with J gene TRBJ2-2; tentative D call: TRBD1 (6 bases). V was trimmed by 10 bases and J by 3 bases, leaving 12 bases between them. The germline CDR1 and CDR2 sequences are ENHRY and SYGVKD. The CDR3 length is 13 residues. DNA of the CDR3: TGTGCCACCACGGACAGACACACCGGGGAGCTGTTTTTT. It encodes CATTDRHTGELFF.

In this sample, this clonotype turned up many times. V usage is TRBV30 and J usage is TRBJ1-5, with 7 bases that match TRBD1. The junction had 6 bases not matched to a gene; V was cut back by 0 bases and J by 7 bases. Looked up from germline, CDR1 is GTSNPN and CDR2 is SVGIG (reference sequence). The CDR3 is 14 amino acids. The CDR3 is CAWSVLTGLQPQHF. In nucleotides, the CDR3 is TGTGCCTGGAGTGTCTTGACAGGGCTGCAGCCCCAGCATTTT.

The table lists this clonotype with many counts. V usage is TRBV19 and J usage is TRBJ2-1; D may be TRBD1 (6 bases). Trimming took off 6 bases at V and 2 bases at J, with 14 bases between the two ends. Germline CDR1 LNHDA, CDR2 SQIVND (reference sequence). The CDR3 has 15 amino acids. DNA for the CDR3: TGTGCCAGTAGAGACGTAGGGGGACCCTACAATGAGCAGTTCTTC. This gives the protein CASRDVGGPYNEQFF.

V is TRBV29-1 and J is TRBJ2-3; D remains ambiguous. From germline, CDR1 is SQVTM and CDR2 ANQGSEA. This CDR3 has 12 residues. Trimming shortened V by 0 bases and J by 4 bases, and 5 bases separated the two germline ends. CDR3 in DNA: TGCAGCGTTGAAGACTCATCAGATACGCAGTATTTT. Translation gives CSVEDSSDTQYF.

This clonotype was seen only a few times. The J gene is TRBJ2-1, the V gene TRBV20-1; TRBD2 matches 8 bases. The CDR3 is made up of 13 amino acids. Germline V gene lookup returns CDR1 DFQATT and CDR2 SNEGSKA (reference sequence). The V gene end was trimmed by 6 bases and the J gene end by 5 bases; junction bases not matched to a gene: 6. The CDR3 coding sequence is TGCAGTGCACACGGGGGGGGTCACAATGAGCAGTTCTTC. This codes for CSAHGGGHNEQFF.

This clonotype has a count of ten or more. The J gene is TRBJ2-6, the V gene TRBV28; D uncertain. The CDR3 consists of 15 residues. Germline CDR1 reads MDHEN; CDR2 reads SYDVKM. With 7 bases removed from V and 2 bases from J, the gap between germline ends came to 12 bases. The chain's CDR3 is CASTRYQTGANVLTF. CDR3 sequence (DNA): TGTGCCAGCACCCGATATCAAACTGGGGCCAACGTCCTGACTTTC. Full variable domain (remainder filled in from reference TRBV28 and TRBJ2-6): DVKVTQSSRYLVKRTGEKVFLECVQDMDHENMFWYRQDPGLGLRLIYFSYDVKMKEKGDIPEGYSVSREKKERFSLILESASTNQTSMYLCASTRYQTGANVLTFGAGSRLTVL.

This clonotype has just a few counts. The chain links TRBV29-1 to TRBJ1-1, with 8 positions matching TRBD1. Germline V lookup: CDR1 SQVTM, CDR2 ANQGSEA. This CDR3 is 14 amino acids long. The junction had 6 bases not matched to a gene; V was cut back by 3 bases and J by 3 bases. CDR3 in amino acids: CSVDRDRGHTEAFF. CDR3 DNA sequence: TGCAGCGTTGATAGAGACAGGGGACACACTGAAGCTTTCTTT.

The table lists this clonotype with a few counts. The chain uses TRBV15 and TRBJ2-5, with 7 bases aligning to TRBD2. The CDR3 sequence is 16 residues long. Trimming took 3 bases from V and 5 from J; bases not matched to a gene: 12. Germline CDR1 reads LNHNV; CDR2 reads YYDKDF (reference sequence). The CDR3 DNA reads TGTGCCACCAGCAGTAGCGGGTCACTTTACAGGGAGACCCAGTACTTC. It codes for CATSSSGSLYRETQYF.